The next 27 T cell receptor beta chains were all read from a single sample in a study of blood T cell repertoires in COVID-19. The method was immunoSEQ multiplex PCR; TCRdb's version includes in-frame clones alone and lacks a portion of them. In the table there are 23,000 or so clones, 90% of which are singletons. Material: peripheral blood. The source is a human donor in a cohort sampled during active COVID-19.

The J gene is TRBJ2-6, the V gene TRBV11-2; 7 nucleotides align to TRBD1. The CDR3 length is 18 residues. Losses at the gene ends were 6 bases for V and 1 base for J; bases not matched to a gene: 12. Germline CDR1 SGHAT, CDR2 FQNNGV. The CDR3 reads CASSGSLGQLSGANVLTF. The CDR3 nucleotides are TGTGCCAGCAGTGGATCGCTGGGACAGCTATCTGGGGCCAACGTCCTGACTTTC.

This chain connects TRBV4-1 to TRBJ1-2; D is unclear. The germline V gene has CDR1 MGHRA and CDR2 YSYEKL. The CDR3 contains 16 residues. Trimming pared 1 base from V and 8 bases from J, leaving 20 bases between. The CDR3 coding sequence is TGCGCCAGCAGCCAAGGGTGGCAGGATATTATAGGAGGCTACACCTTC. The encoded protein is CASSQGWQDIIGGYTF.

V and J are TRBV6-6 and TRBJ1-6; 8 bases align to TRBD1. Trimming removed 7 bases from V and 7 bases from J; junction bases left unmatched: 12. The V gene's germline CDR1 is MNHNY and CDR2 SVGAGI (reference sequence). The CDR3 has 16 residues. CDR3 in amino acids: CASTQRPTGANSPLHF. The CDR3 region has the DNA TGTGCCAGCACCCAACGCCCGACAGGGGCAAATTCACCCCTCCACTTT.

The CDR3 DNA follows: TGCGCCAGCAAGGGGTTAATGAACACTGAAGCTTTCTTT. It specifies CASKGLMNTEAFF. The chain combines TRBV5-1 with TRBJ1-1; a possible D gene is TRBD1 (5 bases). V lost 6 bases and J 0 bases, leaving 9 bases between the germline ends. CDR3 size: 13 residues. Germline CDR1 reads SGHRS; CDR2 reads YFSETQ.

The V gene is TRBV9, the J gene TRBJ1-5, with D possibly TRBD1 on 6 matching bases. Per the germline V gene, CDR1 is SGDLS and CDR2 is YYNGEE. V shed 5 bases and J shed 3 bases, with 15 bases lying between them. The CDR3 length is 15 residues. Here the CDR3 DNA reads TGTGCCAGCAGTACGACCGACAGGTTCAATCAGCCCCAGCATTTT. Protein: CASSTTDRFNQPQHF.

V and J are TRBV29-1 and TRBJ1-1; D remains ambiguous. This CDR3 has 12 residues. Germline V gives CDR1 SQVTM, CDR2 ANQGSEA. The V and J ends lost 5 bases and 0 bases respectively, with 7 bases between them. CDR3 region: CSVSRMNTEAFF. The CDR3 nucleotides read TGCAGCGTTAGCCGTATGAACACTGAAGCTTTCTTT.

The chain joins TRBV7-3 to TRBJ2-1, with 10 bases aligning to TRBD1. This CDR3 is 16 amino acids long. V lost 6 bases, J lost 5 bases, and 10 bases stayed unmatched. CDR1 and CDR2 from the germline V gene are SGHTA and FQGTGA. The CDR3 nucleotides are TGTGCCAGCAGAGGAGCCGGGACAGGGGCGGACAATGAGCAGTTCTTC. This encodes CASRGAGTGADNEQFF.

This chain connects TRBV6-1 to TRBJ2-7, with D perhaps matching TRBD2 (5 bases). V was clipped by 2 bases and J by 4 bases, with 15 bases between them. Per the germline V gene, CDR1 is MNHNS and CDR2 is SASEGT. The CDR3 runs 15 residues. Here the CDR3 reads CASSEMPPTGYEQYF. CDR3 bases: TGTGCCAGCAGTGAAATGCCCCCAACGGGGTACGAGCAGTACTTC.

The chain uses TRBV10-3 and TRBJ1-2, with unresolved D. In germline, CDR1 is ENHRY, CDR2 SYGVKD. The germline V and J ends were trimmed by 4 bases and 0 bases, with 6 bases remaining between them. The CDR3 covers 13 residues. The CDR3 DNA reads TGTGCCATCAGTGGACTTTCTAACTATGGCTACACCTTC. Amino acids: CAISGLSNYGYTF.

This clone was counted once. This chain joins TRBV7-2 and TRBJ2-1; 10 bases agree with TRBD2. The CDR3 runs 12 residues. Trimming took 4 bases from V and 15 from J; bases not matched to a gene: 6. Germline loops: CDR1 SGHTA, CDR2 FQGNSA. DNA for the CDR3: TGTGCCAGCAGCTCCGAGCGGGGGGGCCGGTTCTTC. Its translation is CASSSERGGRFF.

This sequence joins TRBV18 and TRBJ1-3; 9 nucleotides agree with TRBD1. Germline V gives CDR1 KGHSH, CDR2 LQKENI. Trimming removed 8 bases from V and 0 bases from J; junction bases left unmatched: 8. The length of the CDR3 is 16 residues. In DNA, the CDR3 is TGTGCCAGCCACGGACAGGGGTCGAACTCTGGAAACACCATATATTTT. It encodes CASHGQGSNSGNTIYF.

V is TRBV6-2 or TRBV6-3 and J is TRBJ2-7; D is ambiguous. This CDR3 is built from 13 residues. Germline CDR1 and CDR2: MNHEY and SVGEGT. Between the trimmed V and J ends, which lost 3 bases and 0 bases, there was a span of 6 bases. The CDR3 coding sequence is TGTGCCAGCAGTTATGGCCCCTCCTACGAGCAGTACTTC. It specifies CASSYGPSYEQYF.

V usage is TRBV5-1 and J usage is TRBJ2-1, with 9 bases that match TRBD1. Germline V lookup: CDR1 SGHRS, CDR2 YFSETQ. V shed 3 bases and J 0 bases; nucleotides not matched to a gene: 1. This CDR3 region has 15 residues. The CDR3 region has the DNA TGCGCCAGCAGCTCGGGACAGGGCTCCTACAATGAGCAGTTCTTC. Translating gives CASSSGQGSYNEQFF.

J is TRBJ2-4 and V is TRBV19, with a tentative D call TRBD1 (5 bases). CDR1 and CDR2 (germline): LNHDA, SQIVND (reference sequence). Trimming left V 7 bases short and J 1 base short, with 17 bases between. The CDR3 covers 16 residues. CDR3 sequence: CASTDPGSTAKNIQYF. In DNA, the CDR3 is TGTGCCAGTACAGATCCAGGGTCAACGGCCAAAAACATTCAGTACTTC. The full variable domain, with the rest looked up from reference TRBV19 and TRBJ2-4, is DGGITQSPKYLFRKEGQNVTLSCEQNLNHDAMYWYRQDPGQGLRLIYYSQIVNDFQKGDIAEGYSVSREKKESFPLTVTSAQKNPTAFYLCASTDPGSTAKNIQYFGAGTRLSVL.

The J gene is TRBJ1-2, the V gene TRBV29-1; D perhaps matches TRBD1 (5 bases). The CDR3 runs 14 residues. Per the germline V gene, CDR1 is SQVTM and CDR2 is ANQGSEA. Trimming pared 2 bases from V and 4 bases from J, leaving 14 bases between. In DNA form, the CDR3 reads TGCAGCGTTGAAAGGGGTCTCGGGCTCTATGGCTACACCTTC. It translates to CSVERGLGLYGYTF.

This clone was seen only once. The chain couples TRBV19 to TRBJ1-2; D is undetermined. CDR3 length: 14 amino acids. Trimming stripped 6 bases from V and 5 bases from J, with 16 bases between. Germline V gene sequence: CDR1 LNHDA, CDR2 SQIVND (reference sequence). The CDR3 region is CASSLPGISYGYTF. DNA of the CDR3: TGTGCCAGTAGCTTACCGGGGATTTCTTATGGCTACACCTTC. The full variable domain, rest sourced from reference TRBV19 and TRBJ1-2, is DGGITQSPKYLFRKEGQNVTLSCEQNLNHDAMYWYRQDPGQGLRLIYYSQIVNDFQKGDIAEGYSVSREKKESFPLTVTSAQKNPTAFYLCASSLPGISYGYTFGSGTRLTVV.

The chain uses TRBV9 and TRBJ1-4; 11 nucleotides align to TRBD1. V lost 4 bases and J lost 5; bases outside the gene matches: 4. From germline, CDR1 is SGDLS and CDR2 YYNGEE. The CDR3 covers 15 residues. CDR3 loop: CASSRDRGMNEKLFF. CDR3 coding DNA: TGTGCCAGCAGCCGGGACAGGGGGATGAATGAAAAACTGTTTTTT.

This clone was recorded once. The CDR3 coding sequence is TGTGCCAGCAGGGCCATCCCCCGGGACAGGGGTGAAGCTTTCTTT. Translated: CASRAIPRDRGEAFF. V gene TRBV6-5 combines with J gene TRBJ1-1; TRBD1 matches at 10 bases. Germline trimming cut 6 bases from V and 7 bases from J; bases unmatched to any gene: 11. This CDR3 spans 15 amino acids. Germline lookup yields CDR1 MNHEY and CDR2 SVGAGI.

The V call is TRBV29-1, the J call TRBJ1-4; D might be TRBD1 (5 bases). V lost 6 bases and J lost 7, with 12 bases in between. This CDR3 is 12 amino acids long. Germline lookup yields CDR1 SQVTM and CDR2 ANQGSEA. As DNA, the CDR3 is TGCAGCGTGGGGACTCCCGTTGAAAAACTGTTTTTT. Amino acids: CSVGTPVEKLFF.

V and J are TRBV28 and TRBJ2-7; D ambiguous. V lost 1 base and J 4 bases, leaving 8 bases between the germline ends. Germline V lookup: CDR1 MDHEN, CDR2 SYDVKM. CDR3 length: 13 residues. The CDR3 protein is CASSLSEIYEQYF. As DNA, the CDR3 is TGTGCCAGCAGTTTATCAGAAATATACGAGCAGTACTTC.

This sequence joins TRBV11-3 and TRBJ2-3; 8 bases map to TRBD1. The V and J ends lost 5 bases and 1 base, in that order; junction bases with no gene match: 2. Germline values: CDR1 SGHNT, CDR2 YENEEA. The CDR3 has 14 amino acids. DNA for the CDR3: TGTGCCAGCAGCGAGGACAGGGGCACAGATACGCAGTATTTT. Its translation is CASSEDRGTDTQYF.

This clone was counted a single time. The rearrangement links TRBV10-3 to TRBJ2-5; TRBD1 is a possible D gene (6 bases). Between the trimmed V and J ends, which lost 0 bases and 4 bases, there was a span of 6 bases. Germline V CDR1 and CDR2: ENHRY, SYGVKD. The CDR3 runs to 13 residues. The CDR3 region is CAISESGAETQYF. The CDR3 nucleotides are TGTGCCATCAGTGAGTCGGGGGCAGAGACCCAGTACTTC.

This chain connects TRBV3-1 (or the pseudogene TRBV3-2) to TRBJ1-1; the D gene is possibly TRBD1 (5 bases). This CDR3 is built from 15 residues. Germline-derived CDR1 and CDR2 are LGHDT and YNNKEL (reference sequence). Between the trimmed V and J ends, which lost 7 bases and 2 bases, there was a span of 17 bases. The CDR3 loop is CASTWGLMVNTEAFF. As DNA, the CDR3 is TGTGCCAGCACGTGGGGCCTCATGGTTAACACTGAAGCTTTCTTT.

The genes are TRBV3-1 (or the pseudogene TRBV3-2) and TRBJ2-2; 10 positions agree with TRBD2. Per the germline V gene, CDR1 is LGHDT and CDR2 is YNNKEL (reference sequence). The CDR3 loop spans 16 amino acids. After removal of 4 bases from V and 1 base from J, the junction contained 3 bases not matched to a gene. CDR3 sequence (DNA): TGTGCCAGCAGCCCTATAGCGGGGGGGAACACCGGGGAGCTGTTTTTT. The encoded protein is CASSPIAGGNTGELFF.

The chain uses TRBV27 and TRBJ2-7; a weak D match, TRBD2 (5 bases). Germline lookup yields CDR1 MNHEY and CDR2 SMNVEV (reference sequence). V dropped 6 bases and J dropped 0 bases, with 9 bases sitting between them. This CDR3 comprises 13 residues. Written as DNA, the CDR3 is TGTGCCAGCAGACGGGGTTACTCCTACGAGCAGTACTTC. Translating gives CASRRGYSYEQYF.

This rearrangement joins TRBV2 to TRBJ1-1, with no clear D. The V gene lost 2 bases and the J gene lost 1 base, with 8 bases spanning the gap. The CDR3 covers 14 residues. CDR1 and CDR2 from the germline V gene are SNHLY and FYNNEI. CDR3 loop: CASSEWSRNTEAFF. CDR3 DNA sequence: TGTGCCAGCAGTGAATGGAGTAGGAACACTGAAGCTTTCTTT.

Concerning this clone itself: The identical CDR3 is also encoded by other nucleotide sequences in the sample. This chain joins TRBV18 and TRBJ1-1, with D possibly being TRBD1 (5 bases). Germline-derived CDR1 and CDR2 are KGHSH and LQKENI. The CDR3 has 14 amino acids. The V end was cut by 2 bases, the J end by 1 base, with 8 bases between. This chain's CDR3 is CASSPARENTEAFF. CDR3 sequence (DNA): TGTGCCAGCTCACCAGCCAGGGAGAACACTGAAGCTTTCTTT.